Below, one T cell receptor beta chain is given with its context. Its target is unknown. Only in-frame clones appear in the TCRdb table, and some are missing; sequencing was by immunoSEQ multiplex PCR. The sample has about 33,000 clones; around 94% are singletons. The CDR3 totals 16 residues. With 5 bases removed from V and 0 bases from J, the gap between germline ends came to 17 bases. CDR1 and CDR2 (germline): MNHEY, SMNVEV (reference sequence). The sample comes from a study of T cell clones after liver transplantation. Study-level background: Timepoints were pre-transplant, pre-withdrawal, and after withdrawal was completed or failed. General study findings and limits: The donor-reactive repertoire was only partly measurable in a couple of subjects, lacking donor cells. Graft donor-reactive T cells may have migrated into the graft rather than being deleted.

The sample here was CD8+ T cells from blood, taken 12 months after liver transplant. J is TRBJ2-7 and V is TRBV27; no clear D. The sequence was obtained from a human patient who received a liver transplant. Part of the T cells may come from the graft donor. For the CDR3, the DNA is TGTGCCAGCAGTGAGTTCCACGGGTTAAGCTCCTACGAGCAGTACTTC. Encoded protein: CASSEFHGLSSYEQYF.